The text below deals with one T cell receptor (beta chain). This record comes from a study of T cell responses to AZD1222 COVID-19 vaccine. The table came from immunoSEQ multiplex PCR; TCRdb's copy has only in-frame clones and leaves some out. The sample has tens of thousands of clones; roughly 84% are singletons. Per germline, CDR1 SGHNT and CDR2 YYREEE (reference sequence). The ends were cut back, 4 bases at V and 2 bases at J, with 12 bases in the middle. CDR3 length: 14 amino acids. The gene calls are TRBV5-4 and TRBJ1-1; the D gene is possibly TRBD1 (6 bases). The source material was peripheral blood, sampled 28 days after the second AZD1222 dose. The sequence was collected from an adult who received the AZD1222 COVID-19 vaccine. CDR3 loop: CASSPQGLNTEAFF. Written as DNA, the CDR3 is TGTGCCAGCAGCCCACAGGGTTTAAACACTGAAGCTTTCTTT.